This entry features one T cell receptor (beta chain) sequence. Its binding antigen is unknown. One base away there is no much larger clone; base qualities are not given. At the junction V is shortened by 6 bases and J by 4 bases; bases outside the gene matches: 9. Based on the germline V gene, the CDR1 and CDR2 sequences are SNHLY and FYNNEI. The CDR3 spans 15 residues, from the cysteine through the phenylalanine. The CDR3 DNA has 45 bases and is translated from base 1. The source of the sample is a study of blood T cell repertoires in COVID-19 (TCRdb year 2020). For context, the study as a whole: Samples from collaborators originated in the United States, Italy and Spain and spanned both the acute and convalescent phases of COVID-19. The prospective study material was composed of cDNA or gDNA derived from T cells, B-cell-depleted T cells, or PBMCs. Subjects who had been exposed to COVID-19, were actively infected with it, or had recovered from it provided the deeply sampled blood TCRbeta repertoires that made up the dataset. A freely available public database, intended as a resource for researchers studying the immune response to SARS-CoV-2, is where the repertoires were released. Samples came from the ongoing ImmuneRACE study (first 160 participants) plus 1,254 subjects from 6 global collaborators. Sample metadata almost always included a de-identified subject ID, COVID-19 status, age in years and sex. Where HLA class I and class II types were available, the types were taken from metadata supplied by the sample provider, not from assay-based typing.

TCRbeta CDR3 regions were amplified from genomic DNA by means of the immunoSEQ Assay, a bias-controlled multiplex PCR. The study's own analysis went as follows. The number of nucleated cells in each sample was estimated from the amplification of reference gene primers within the assay. To quantify the absolute abundance of each unique TCRbeta CDR3 rearrangement, sequence reads were collapsed and filtered. For each sample, productive Simpson clonality was calculated by taking the square root of Simpson's diversity index across productive rearrangements. This is the immuneACCESS table as TCRdb keeps it, with only in-frame sequences that have V and J called. A part of the clones is gone; compared with another copy, unresolved V genes explain less than half, and the rest is unexplained. V, J and clone size were drawn from that table, and D and trimming were deduced from the DNA. The sample yields some 200,000 clones; roughly 81% were counted once. The ten largest clonotypes hold roughly 11% of the sample.

At one collaborating source in Seattle, patients were enrolled during active infection and were followed longitudinally through the course of disease. The collaborating institutions used their own protocols to collect whole blood in K2EDTA tubes. For TCRbeta analysis, collaborator samples were shipped as frozen whole blood, as isolated PBMCs, or as DNA extracted from either sample type. Broad study findings and their caveats: The amount of clinical and demographic metadata varied by source and participant and was provided uncurated.

The sequence joins TRBV2 to TRBJ2-1, with TRBD2 matching 7 junction bases. The sequence came from a woman in her forties with COVID-19, enrolled during active disease. Input material: peripheral blood. The CDR3 in this case is CASSPTSSRYNEQFF. The DNA reads TGTGCCAGCAGCCCGACTAGCAGCCGATACAATGAGCAGTTCTTC.